This T cell receptor (beta chain) was recovered during a study of blood T cells in healthy people across ages. A second roughly 6 to 12 cycle PCR used barcoded and J-beta primers. Every cDNA molecule carried a tag from a template-switch adaptor bearing 12 random nucleotides. CDR3-containing paired-end reads numbering at least 2.5 million came from each sample. Each CDR3 protein gets one entry after TCRdb re-called the 5' RACE reads with MiXCR. The sample consists of 550,000 to 700,000 distinct CDR3 sequences, 27% of them appearing once. V lost 5 bases and J lost 0; bases outside the gene matches: 6. The CDR3 is made up of 17 amino acids. Germline-derived CDR1 and CDR2 are MGHRA and YSYEKL. Staff drew 8 to 10 milliliters of peripheral blood from each donor.

The receptor's source is a woman in her 70s in good health. The rearrangement uses TRBV4-1 and TRBJ2-4, with 11 bases matching TRBD1. Input material: blood. CDR3: CASSTGQGAPAKNIQYF. The CDR3 region has the DNA TGCGCCAGCAGCACCGGACAGGGGGCGCCAGCCAAAAACATTCAGTACTTC.